This T cell receptor (beta chain) was found in a study of T cells after yellow fever vaccination. TCR cDNA was made by 5'RACE template switching, adding a universal primer site and UMIs. In TCRdb, the 5' RACE reads were re-called with MiXCR into one record per CDR3 protein. The table includes about 230,000 distinct CDR3 sequences, roughly 6.2% detected once. Comment on this clonotype: Its matching antigen is unknown.

Findings of the study overall: Secondary responses were weaker yet peaked faster, day 5 versus 15. From the bulk population, abundant clonotypes could contaminate and appear within FACS-sorted repertoires.

This TCR derives from a man aged 30-40 years who received the YFV17D yellow fever vaccine. The material was CD4+ T cells sorted from PBMCs, obtained on the day of the yellow fever booster vaccination.

CDR3 protein: CASSLGQVLVSPLHF. The CDR3 DNA follows: TGTGCCAGCAGCTTGGGTCAGGTTCTAGTATCACCCCTCCACTTT. The chain links TRBV11-2 to TRBJ1-6; the D is unclear. V gave up 3 bases and J gave up 10 bases, with 16 bases separating them. CDR1 is SGHAT, CDR2 FQNNGV, per germline. CDR3 length: 15 amino acids.